The source of this T cell receptor (beta chain) is a study of T-cell memory formation after mild COVID-19. Findings and limits, study-wide: The CD4+ clones that contracted clustered mainly within CM and EM, and the CD8+ clones concentrated in EMRA. Cross-reactive memory seemingly joined, as some responding clones were found in pre-infection memory.

CDR1 is SQVTM and CDR2 is ANQGSEA in the germline V gene. This CDR3 has 11 amino acids. The V end lost 3 bases, the J end lost 4 bases, and 6 bases lay between the germline ends. TCRdb fed the 5' RACE reads into MiXCR, producing one record per CDR3 protein. The data hold roughly 300,000 distinct CDR3 sequences, with around 8% observed a single time. This clonotype has more than one count but fewer than ten. Its specificity is unknown. The source material was PBMCs or a T cell subset sorted from them (not recorded which). This TCR came from a man aged 18 to 30 who had mild COVID-19 (a few samples of this study predate the infection). Cell type and time point are not known. The genes are TRBV29-1 and TRBJ1-1, with D unresolved. The CDR3: CSVERFTEAFF. The CDR3 DNA sequence: TGCAGCGTTGAGCGCTTCACTGAAGCTTTCTTT. Complete variable domain (other parts from reference TRBV29-1 and TRBJ1-1): SAVISQKPSRDICQRGTSLTIQCQVDSQVTMMFWYRQQPGQSLTLIATANQGSEATYESGFVIDKFPISRPNLTFSTLTVSNMSPEDSSIYLCSVERFTEAFFGQGTRLTVV.